The next 29 T cell receptor beta chains were all read from a single sample in a study of PD-L1 blockade in urothelial cancer. Specified time point: pretreatment peripheral blood. Produced via immunoSEQ multiplex PCR; TCRdb's table is partial and in-frame only. The repertoire holds tens of thousands of clones, with 70% to 90% as singletons. The sequencing used PBMCs, collected around atezolizumab (anti-PD-L1) treatment. These receptors were collected from a man aged 55-75 years with urothelial cancer.

V and J are TRBV6-5 and TRBJ2-5; 12 positions agree with TRBD2. The length of the CDR3 is 15 residues. V shed 7 bases, J shed 5 bases, and the junction held 8 bases outside the gene matches. Per germline, CDR1 MNHEY and CDR2 SVGAGI. CDR3 protein: CASTPSGGARETQYF. The CDR3 bases are TGTGCCAGCACCCCTAGCGGGGGGGCCCGGGAGACCCAGTACTTC.

This chain links TRBV18 with TRBJ2-7; D not resolved. The CDR3 totals 14 residues. Germline V gene lookup returns CDR1 KGHSH and CDR2 LQKENI. V shed 0 bases and J shed 2 bases, with 8 bases lying between them. This chain's CDR3 is CASSPPVTTYEQYF. CDR3 nucleotide sequence: TGTGCCAGCTCACCACCCGTCACAACCTACGAGCAGTACTTC.

A few counts support this clone. CDR3 region: CASSISADRGHGYTF. The CDR3 bases are TGTGCCAGTAGTATATCTGCAGACAGGGGGCATGGCTACACCTTC. The V and J genes are TRBV19 and TRBJ1-2, with 10 bases lining up with TRBD1. Germline-derived CDR1 and CDR2 are LNHDA and SQIVND (reference sequence). V shed 2 bases and J 6 bases; nucleotides not matched to a gene: 6. The CDR3 covers 15 residues.

As to this clone: This CDR3 is also generated by other DNA sequences in the sample. V gene TRBV7-2 combines with J gene TRBJ2-7, with D possibly matching TRBD2 (6 bases). The germline V and J ends were trimmed by 1 base and 0 bases, with 10 bases remaining between them. This CDR3 is built from 15 residues. Germline values: CDR1 SGHTA, CDR2 FQGNSA. This chain's CDR3 is CASSLVLASSYEQYF. In DNA form, the CDR3 reads TGTGCCAGCAGCTTAGTTCTAGCGAGCTCCTACGAGCAGTACTTC.

V is TRBV4-3 and J is TRBJ1-4; TRBD1 matches 9 bases. CDR1 is LGHNA and CDR2 is YSLEER in the germline V gene. J lost 8 bases, V lost 0 bases, and 16 bases had no gene match. This CDR3 has 19 amino acids. CDR3 amino acids: CASSQETPGQGGPGEKLFF. The CDR3 nucleotides are TGCGCCAGCAGCCAAGAAACTCCGGGACAGGGTGGGCCAGGAGAAAAACTGTTTTTT.

This rearrangement joins TRBV18 to TRBJ1-2; 8 bases match TRBD1. The trim removed 3 bases at V and 8 bases at J, leaving 8 bases unmatched. This CDR3 has 14 amino acids. Germline CDR1 KGHSH, CDR2 LQKENI. This CDR3 is CASSPPQGAKGYTF. The CDR3 bases are TGTGCCAGCTCACCCCCTCAGGGGGCAAAGGGCTACACCTTC.

The rearrangement joins TRBV7-8 to TRBJ2-3, with 10 bases lining up with TRBD2. Germline values: CDR1 SGHVS, CDR2 FQNEAQ. The CDR3 sequence is 14 residues long. With V trimmed by 5 bases and J by 5 bases, 4 bases remained unmatched. DNA of the CDR3: TGTGCCAGCAGCCCCATAGCGGGGGGAGATACGCAGTATTTT. It specifies CASSPIAGGDTQYF.

The chain links TRBV6-1 to TRBJ1-5, with TRBD1 identical over 9 bases. The CDR3 has 17 amino acids. Germline trimming cut 1 base from V and 7 bases from J; bases unmatched to any gene: 11. Germline V gene data show CDR1 as MNHNS and CDR2 as SASEGT. The CDR3 spells CASSEVVGTGYWQPQHF. CDR3 coding DNA: TGTGCCAGCAGTGAAGTAGTTGGGACAGGGTATTGGCAGCCCCAGCATTTT.

The chain links TRBV7-9 to TRBJ2-7; D unclear. Trimming took off 2 bases at V and 5 bases at J, with 10 bases between the two ends. CDR1 and CDR2 (germline): SEHNR, FQNEAQ (reference sequence). The CDR3 runs 13 residues. The CDR3 protein is CASSLPGFHEQYF. In DNA form, the CDR3 reads TGTGCCAGCAGCTTACCCGGGTTTCACGAGCAGTACTTC.

This clone appeared once. The V and J genes are TRBV18 and TRBJ2-2, with TRBD2 identical over 7 bases. The CDR3 is made up of 18 amino acids. CDR1 and CDR2 (germline): KGHSH, LQKENI. V lost 4 bases and J lost 4; bases outside the gene matches: 15. The CDR3 region has the DNA TGTGCCAGCTCACGAATCGAGGCGGGGGAACGTGGCACCGGGGAGCTGTTTTTT. Amino acids: CASSRIEAGERGTGELFF.

The V and J genes are TRBV2 and TRBJ2-1; 7 bases line up with TRBD1. Germline trimming cut 5 bases from V and 0 bases from J; bases unmatched to any gene: 10. The CDR3 is 17 residues long. Germline CDR1 SNHLY, CDR2 FYNNEI. The CDR3 bases are TGTGCCAGCAGTAAAACAGGGGCCGCGAGCTCCTACAATGAGCAGTTCTTC. Its translation: CASSKTGAASSYNEQFF.

This rearrangement joins TRBV28 to TRBJ2-3; unclear D gene. V was shortened by 5 bases and J by 9 bases, with 9 bases between the two germline ends. CDR1 MDHEN and CDR2 SYDVKM come from the germline V gene. This CDR3 is 11 amino acids long. CDR3 amino acids: CASSAQFTQYF. In DNA form, the CDR3 reads TGTGCCAGCAGTGCACAGTTCACGCAGTATTTT.

DNA of the CDR3: TGTGCCAGTAGTATAGGGGGGGGGATCACTGAAGCTTTCTTT. Protein: CASSIGGGITEAFF. The V and J genes are TRBV19 and TRBJ1-1; TRBD1 might be the D (5 bases). Germline V gene data show CDR1 as LNHDA and CDR2 as SQIVND (reference sequence). The ends were cut back, 1 base at V and 4 bases at J, with 10 bases in the middle. The CDR3 loop spans 14 amino acids.

This chain uses TRBV4-1 with TRBJ2-5; 8 positions agree with TRBD2. The CDR3 totals 17 residues. In germline, CDR1 is MGHRA, CDR2 YSYEKL. V gave up 3 bases and J gave up 2 bases; unmatched junction bases: 11. CDR3: CASSQGVTPGGQETQYF. The CDR3 bases are TGCGCCAGCAGCCAGGGAGTAACCCCGGGAGGGCAAGAGACCCAGTACTTC.

Concerning this clone: Its ends do not fully match the called genes, so a read error is possible. V usage is TRBV13 and J usage is TRBJ2-2, with 10 bases lining up with TRBD1. CDR3 length equals 15 residues. Per the germline V gene, CDR1 is PRHDT and CDR2 is FYEKMQ (reference sequence). Here the CDR3 reads CASSLGQGVTGELFF. The DNA of the CDR3 is TGTGCCAGCAGCCTAGGACAGGGGGTCACCGGGGAGCTGTTTTTT.

This rearrangement joins TRBV30 to TRBJ2-1; D is undetermined. The germline gives CDR1 GTSNPN, CDR2 SVGIG (reference sequence). V was clipped by 3 bases and J by 1 base, with 19 bases between them. The CDR3 sequence is 17 residues long. The CDR3 DNA sequence: TGTGCCTGGAGAAAAGCCTCGGCGGCAACTTCCTACAATGAGCAGTTCTTC. This translates into CAWRKASAATSYNEQFF.

This chain joins TRBV6-4 and TRBJ1-1; D is uncertain. The germline gives CDR1 MRHNA, CDR2 SNTAGT. Trimming stripped 6 bases from V and 6 bases from J, with 14 bases between. This CDR3 contains 13 residues. DNA of the CDR3: TGTGCCAGCAGCCTTGAGACCGGGGCTGAAGCTTTCTTT. Translated: CASSLETGAEAFF.

The V and J genes are TRBV10-1 and TRBJ2-3, with 7 positions matching TRBD2. Germline V gene sequence: CDR1 WNHNN, CDR2 SYGVQD (reference sequence). CDR3 length: 14 residues. V lost 6 bases, J lost 2 bases, and 5 bases stayed unmatched. This chain's CDR3 is CASSGLGPTDTQYF. CDR3 nucleotide sequence: TGCGCCAGCAGCGGACTAGGTCCCACAGATACGCAGTATTTT.

The V and J genes are TRBV7-3 and TRBJ2-3; 11 bases match TRBD2. The trim removed 5 bases at V and 4 bases at J, leaving 5 bases unmatched. The CDR3 runs to 15 residues. CDR1 and CDR2 from the germline V gene are SGHTA and FQGTGA. CDR3 DNA: TGTGCCAGCAGCAAACTAGCGGGAGCCCCAGATACGCAGTATTTT. Protein: CASSKLAGAPDTQYF.

The V gene is TRBV29-1, the J gene TRBJ2-2; 7 positions agree with TRBD2. V dropped 7 bases and J dropped 7; count of bases not matched to a gene: 12. Per the germline V gene, CDR1 is SQVTM and CDR2 is ANQGSEA. The CDR3 contains 14 residues. The CDR3: CSAQTGTKGGELFF. CDR3 coding DNA: TGCAGCGCCCAAACCGGGACTAAAGGCGGGGAGCTGTTTTTT.

The genes are TRBV7-2 and TRBJ2-1, with a tentative D call TRBD2 (6 bases). This CDR3 comprises 13 residues. V lost 5 bases to trimming and J lost 9 bases, with 14 bases between them. The V gene's germline CDR1 is SGHTA and CDR2 FQGNSA. The CDR3 DNA reads as TGTGCCAGCAGCCCGCTGGGGGAGGCTGAGCAGTTCTTC. Amino acids: CASSPLGEAEQFF.

In this sample, this clone turned up once. The V gene is TRBV6-5, the J gene TRBJ1-1, with TRBD1 as a possible D gene (5 bases). Trimming shortened V by 2 bases and J by 5 bases, and 12 bases separated the two germline ends. There are 14 residues in the CDR3. Germline assignment: CDR1 MNHEY and CDR2 SVGAGI. CDR3 region: CASSYDRGGTEAFF. In DNA form, the CDR3 reads TGTGCCAGCAGTTACGATAGGGGAGGTACTGAAGCTTTCTTT.

The chain carries TRBV30 and TRBJ2-2; 7 bases are shared with TRBD1. In germline, CDR1 is GTSNPN, CDR2 SVGIG (reference sequence). J lost 2 bases, V lost 3 bases, and 3 bases had no gene match. The CDR3 consists of 14 residues. The CDR3 DNA reads as TGTGCCTGGAGGAGGGACAGTAACACCGGGGAGCTGTTTTTT. This codes for CAWRRDSNTGELFF.

The J gene is TRBJ2-7, the V gene TRBV28; TRBD2 might be the D (5 bases). Germline CDR1 reads MDHEN; CDR2 reads SYDVKM. V was trimmed by 5 bases and J by 6 bases, leaving 17 bases between them. The CDR3 spans 14 residues. CDR3 nucleotide sequence: TGTGCCAGCAGTATCCCGGCCGCGGGCGGCGAGCAGTACTTC. This encodes CASSIPAAGGEQYF.

This clone was counted between two and nine times. Other nucleotide sequences in the sample specify the same CDR3. The CDR3 DNA reads as TGTGCCAGCAGCTTCTTAGCGGACACCGGGGAGCTGTTTTTT. Translation: CASSFLADTGELFF. V gene TRBV7-8 combines with J gene TRBJ2-2, with TRBD2 as a possible D gene (6 bases). The V gene lost 3 bases and the J gene lost 3 bases, with 8 bases spanning the gap. The CDR3 is 14 residues long. Germline CDR1 reads SGHVS; CDR2 reads FQNEAQ.

The chain carries TRBV10-2 and TRBJ2-1; no reliable D call. The CDR3 runs 17 residues. Germline CDR1 and CDR2: WSHSY and SAAADI. Deletions cut 8 bases from V and 1 base from J, with 21 bases between. The CDR3 loop reads CASQDSLGALSYNEQFF. The CDR3 DNA follows: TGCGCCAGCCAAGACTCCCTAGGCGCTTTATCCTACAATGAGCAGTTCTTC.

This sequence joins TRBV6-1 and TRBJ2-5, with D possibly being TRBD1 (6 bases). V shed 3 bases and J shed 0 bases, with 11 bases lying between them. This CDR3 spans 15 amino acids. The V gene's germline CDR1 is MNHNS and CDR2 SASEGT. The CDR3 protein is CASSDGQIYQETQYF. CDR3 DNA sequence: TGTGCCAGCAGTGACGGACAGATTTACCAAGAGACCCAGTACTTC.

The chain couples TRBV30 to TRBJ2-2; the D gene is possibly TRBD2 (7 bases). Germline CDR1 and CDR2: GTSNPN and SVGIG (reference sequence). The ends were cut back, 6 bases at V and 1 base at J, with 15 bases in the middle. The CDR3 has 15 amino acids. CDR3 nucleotide sequence: TGTGCCTGTAGGGGGGGCGGGGGGAACACCGGGGAGCTGTTTTTT. Translation: CACRGGGGNTGELFF.

The genes are TRBV5-6 and TRBJ1-1; D possibly corresponds to TRBD1 (5 bases). CDR3 length: 13 amino acids. V was trimmed by 4 bases and J by 4 bases, leaving 11 bases between them. The germline gives CDR1 SGHDT, CDR2 YYEEEE. The chain's CDR3 is CASSPGWGTEAFF. The CDR3 nucleotides are TGTGCCAGCAGCCCAGGGTGGGGCACTGAAGCTTTCTTT.